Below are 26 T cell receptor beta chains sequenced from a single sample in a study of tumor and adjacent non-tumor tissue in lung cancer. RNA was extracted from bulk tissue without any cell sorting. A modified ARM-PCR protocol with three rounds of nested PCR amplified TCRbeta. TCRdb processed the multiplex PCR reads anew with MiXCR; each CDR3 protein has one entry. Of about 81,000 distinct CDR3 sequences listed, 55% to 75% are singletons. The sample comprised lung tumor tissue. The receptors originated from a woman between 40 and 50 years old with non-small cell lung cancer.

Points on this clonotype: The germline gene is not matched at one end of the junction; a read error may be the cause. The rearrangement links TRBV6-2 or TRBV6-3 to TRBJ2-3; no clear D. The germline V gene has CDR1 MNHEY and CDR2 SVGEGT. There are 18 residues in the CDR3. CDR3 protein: CANSYPPYGYLSIDTQYF. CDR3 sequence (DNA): TGTGCCAACAGTTACCCCCCCTATGGATACCTCAGCATAGATACGCAGTATTTT.

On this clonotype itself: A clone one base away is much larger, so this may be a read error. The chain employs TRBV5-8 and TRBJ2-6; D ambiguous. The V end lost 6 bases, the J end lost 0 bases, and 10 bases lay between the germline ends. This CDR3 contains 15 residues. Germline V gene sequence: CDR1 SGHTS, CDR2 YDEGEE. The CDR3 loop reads CASIHQLSGANVLTF. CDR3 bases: TGTGCCAGCATCCATCAACTCTCTGGGGCCAACGTCCTGACTTTC.

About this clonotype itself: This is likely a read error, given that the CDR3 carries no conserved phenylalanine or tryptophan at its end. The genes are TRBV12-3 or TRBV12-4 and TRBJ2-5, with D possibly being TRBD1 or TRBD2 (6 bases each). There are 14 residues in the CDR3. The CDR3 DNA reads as TGTACCAGCAGTTTTCCCGGGGGCGGGGAGACCCAGTACTAC. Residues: CTSSFPGGGETQYY.

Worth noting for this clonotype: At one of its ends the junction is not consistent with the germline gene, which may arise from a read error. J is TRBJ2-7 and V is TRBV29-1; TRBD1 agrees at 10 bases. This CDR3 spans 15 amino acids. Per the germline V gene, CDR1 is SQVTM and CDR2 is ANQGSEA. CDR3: CRVECWDRGKYEQYF. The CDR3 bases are TGCAGGGTTGAATGCTGGGACAGGGGCAAGTACGAGCAGTACTTC.

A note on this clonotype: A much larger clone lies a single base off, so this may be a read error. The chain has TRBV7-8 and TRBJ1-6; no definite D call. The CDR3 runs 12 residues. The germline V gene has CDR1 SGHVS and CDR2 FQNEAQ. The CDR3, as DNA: TGTGCCAACAGCTTAGCGGGTTCACCCCTCCACTTT. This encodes CANSLAGSPLHF. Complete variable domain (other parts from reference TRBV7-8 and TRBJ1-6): GAGVSQSPRYKVAKRGQDVALRCDPISGHVSLFWYQQALGQGPEFLTYFQNEAQLDKSGLPSDRFFAERPEGSVSTLKIQRTQQEDSAVYLCANSLAGSPLHFGNGTRLTVT.

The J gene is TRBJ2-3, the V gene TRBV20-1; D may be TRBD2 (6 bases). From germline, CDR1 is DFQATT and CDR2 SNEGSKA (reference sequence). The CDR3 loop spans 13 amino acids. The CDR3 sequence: CSTRGESTDTQYF. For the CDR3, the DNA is TGCAGCACGCGGGGTGAGAGCACAGATACGCAGTATTTT.

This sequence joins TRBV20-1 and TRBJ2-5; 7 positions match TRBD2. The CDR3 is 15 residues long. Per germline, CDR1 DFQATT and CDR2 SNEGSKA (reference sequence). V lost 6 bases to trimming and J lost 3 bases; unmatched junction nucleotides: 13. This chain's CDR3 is CSATQGGGKKETQYF. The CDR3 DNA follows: TGCAGTGCCACTCAGGGCGGGGGAAAAAAAGAGACCCAGTACTTC.

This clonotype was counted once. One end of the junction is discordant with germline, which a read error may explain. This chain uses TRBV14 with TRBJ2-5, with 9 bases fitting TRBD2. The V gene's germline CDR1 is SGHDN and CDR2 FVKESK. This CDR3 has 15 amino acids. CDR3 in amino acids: CASSEGLAHEETQYF. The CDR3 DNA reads TGCGCCAGCAGCGAGGGACTAGCCCACGAAGAGACCCAGTACTTC.

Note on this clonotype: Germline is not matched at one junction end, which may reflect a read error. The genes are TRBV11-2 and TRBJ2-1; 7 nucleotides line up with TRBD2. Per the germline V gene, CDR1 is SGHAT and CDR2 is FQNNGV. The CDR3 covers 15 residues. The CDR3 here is CASSLQRDSYNEQFF. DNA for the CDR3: TGTGCCAGCAGCTTACAGCGGGACTCCTATAATGAGCAGTTCTTC.

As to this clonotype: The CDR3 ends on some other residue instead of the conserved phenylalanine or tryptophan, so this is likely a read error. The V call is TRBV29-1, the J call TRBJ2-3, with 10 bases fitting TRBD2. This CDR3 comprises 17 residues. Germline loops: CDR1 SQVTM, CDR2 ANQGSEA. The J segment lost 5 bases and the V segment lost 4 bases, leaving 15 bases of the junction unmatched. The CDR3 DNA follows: TGCAGCGTTGGCGGCTCAGGACTAGCGGTAGTTAGAGATACGCAGTATTAT. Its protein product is CSVGGSGLAVVRDTQYY.

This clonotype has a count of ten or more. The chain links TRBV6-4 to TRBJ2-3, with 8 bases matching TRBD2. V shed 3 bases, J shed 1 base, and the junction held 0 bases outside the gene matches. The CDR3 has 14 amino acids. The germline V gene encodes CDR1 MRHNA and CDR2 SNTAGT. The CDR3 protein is CASSERGGTDTQYF. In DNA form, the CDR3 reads TGTGCCAGCAGTGAGCGGGGGGGCACAGATACGCAGTATTTT.

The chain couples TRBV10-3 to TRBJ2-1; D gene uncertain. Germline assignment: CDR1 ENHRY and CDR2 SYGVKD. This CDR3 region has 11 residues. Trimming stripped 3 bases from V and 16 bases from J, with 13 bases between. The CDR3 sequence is CAISERNGEFF. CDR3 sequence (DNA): TGTGCCATCAGTGAAAGGAATGGGGAATTCTTC.

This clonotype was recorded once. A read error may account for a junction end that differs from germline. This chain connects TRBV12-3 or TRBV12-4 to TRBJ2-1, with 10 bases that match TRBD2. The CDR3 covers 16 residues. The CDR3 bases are TGTGTCAGCACTCCCGGGCCCCTAGCGGGAGCGTATGGGCAGTTCTTC. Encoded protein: CVSTPGPLAGAYGQFF.

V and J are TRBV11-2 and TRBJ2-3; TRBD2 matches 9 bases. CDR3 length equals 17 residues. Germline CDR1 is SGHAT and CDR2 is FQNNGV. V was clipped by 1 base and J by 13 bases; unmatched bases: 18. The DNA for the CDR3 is TGTGCCAGCAGCTTAGTTGGCGGGGGGGAAAACACAGATACCGAGTATTTT. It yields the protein CASSLVGGGENTDTEYF.

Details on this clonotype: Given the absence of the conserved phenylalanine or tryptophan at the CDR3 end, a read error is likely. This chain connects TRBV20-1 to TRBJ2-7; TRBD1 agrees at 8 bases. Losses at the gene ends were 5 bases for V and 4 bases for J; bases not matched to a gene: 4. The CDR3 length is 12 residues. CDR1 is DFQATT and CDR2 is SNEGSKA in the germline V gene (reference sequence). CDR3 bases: TGCAGTGCTTTTAGACAGGGGTACGAGCAGTACATC. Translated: CSAFRQGYEQYI.

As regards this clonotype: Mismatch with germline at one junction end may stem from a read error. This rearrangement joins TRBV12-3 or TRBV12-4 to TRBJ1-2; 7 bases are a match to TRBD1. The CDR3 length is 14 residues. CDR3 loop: CAISLGGAGYGYTF. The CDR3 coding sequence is TGTGCCATCAGTCTAGGGGGCGCGGGCTATGGCTACACCTTC.

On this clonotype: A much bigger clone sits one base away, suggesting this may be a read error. This CDR3 reads CSALAGGLERFF. The CDR3 coding sequence is TGCAGTGCACTAGCGGGGGGGCTTGAGCGGTTCTTC. The chain carries TRBV20-1 and TRBJ2-1; 13 positions agree with TRBD2. This CDR3 is 12 amino acids long. Per the germline V gene, CDR1 is DFQATT and CDR2 is SNEGSKA (reference sequence).

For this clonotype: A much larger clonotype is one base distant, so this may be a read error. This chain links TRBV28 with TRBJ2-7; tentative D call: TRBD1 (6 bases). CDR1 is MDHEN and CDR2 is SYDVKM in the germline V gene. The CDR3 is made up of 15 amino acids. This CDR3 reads CANSLAGTSSYEQYF. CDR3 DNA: TGTGCCAACAGTTTGGCCGGGACAAGCTCCTACGAGCAGTACTTC. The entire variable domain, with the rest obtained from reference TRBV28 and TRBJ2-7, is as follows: DVKVTQSSRYLVKRTGEKVFLECVQDMDHENMFWYRQDPGLGLRLIYFSYDVKMKEKGDIPEGYSVSREKKERFSLILESASTNQTSMYLCANSLAGTSSYEQYFGPGTRLTVT.

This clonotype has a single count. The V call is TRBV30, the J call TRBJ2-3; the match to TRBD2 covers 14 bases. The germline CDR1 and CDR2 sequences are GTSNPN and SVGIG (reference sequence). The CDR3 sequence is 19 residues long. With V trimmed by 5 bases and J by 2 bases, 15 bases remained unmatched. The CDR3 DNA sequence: TGTGCCTGGGCCCTGACTAGCGGGAGGGACATTACTAACACAGATACGCAGTATTTT. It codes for CAWALTSGRDITNTDTQYF. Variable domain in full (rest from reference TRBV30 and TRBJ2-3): SQTIHQWPATLVQPVGSPLSLECTVEGTSNPNLYWYRQAAGRGLQLLFYSVGIGQISSEVPQNLSASRPQDRQFILSSKKLLLSDSGFYLCAWALTSGRDITNTDTQYFGPGTRLTVL.

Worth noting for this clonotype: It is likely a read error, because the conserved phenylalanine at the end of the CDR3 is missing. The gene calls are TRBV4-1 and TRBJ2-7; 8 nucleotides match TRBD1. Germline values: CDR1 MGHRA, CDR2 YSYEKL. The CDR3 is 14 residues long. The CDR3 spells CASSQRTGTYEQYL. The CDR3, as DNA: TGCGCCAGCAGCCAGAGGACAGGGACCTACGAACAGTACCTC.

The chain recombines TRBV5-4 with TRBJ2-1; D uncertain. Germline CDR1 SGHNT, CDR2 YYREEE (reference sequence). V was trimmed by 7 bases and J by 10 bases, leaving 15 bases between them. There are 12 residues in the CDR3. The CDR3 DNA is TGTGCCAGCCCGGAGTTAGGCAAGGAGCAGTTCTTC. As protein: CASPELGKEQFF.

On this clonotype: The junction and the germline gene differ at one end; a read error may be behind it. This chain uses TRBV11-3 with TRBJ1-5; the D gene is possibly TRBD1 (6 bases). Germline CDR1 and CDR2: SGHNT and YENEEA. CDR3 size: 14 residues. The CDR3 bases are TGTGCTAGCATCTCTACACAGGGTGGTCAGGCCCAGCATTTT. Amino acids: CASISTQGGQAQHF.

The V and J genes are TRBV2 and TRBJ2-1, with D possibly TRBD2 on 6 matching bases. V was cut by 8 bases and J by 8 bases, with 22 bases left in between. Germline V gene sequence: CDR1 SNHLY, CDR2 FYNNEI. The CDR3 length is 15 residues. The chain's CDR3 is CASGGMDLVGDEQFF. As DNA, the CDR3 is TGTGCCAGCGGGGGGATGGATCTCGTTGGCGATGAGCAGTTCTTC.

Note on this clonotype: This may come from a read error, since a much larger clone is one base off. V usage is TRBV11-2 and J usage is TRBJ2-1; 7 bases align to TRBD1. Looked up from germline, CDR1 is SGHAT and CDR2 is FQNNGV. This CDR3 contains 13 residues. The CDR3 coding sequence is TGTGCCAACAGCAGGGGACAGTTCAATGAGCAGTTCTTC. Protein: CANSRGQFNEQFF.

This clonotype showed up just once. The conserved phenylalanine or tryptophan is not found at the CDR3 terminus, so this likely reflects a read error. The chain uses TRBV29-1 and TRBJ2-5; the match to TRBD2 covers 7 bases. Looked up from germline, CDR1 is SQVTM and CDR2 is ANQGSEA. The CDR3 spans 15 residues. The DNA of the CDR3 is TGCAGTGTTGCCCCGACTAGCACTCGGTTTGAGACCCAGTACTAC. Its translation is CSVAPTSTRFETQYY.

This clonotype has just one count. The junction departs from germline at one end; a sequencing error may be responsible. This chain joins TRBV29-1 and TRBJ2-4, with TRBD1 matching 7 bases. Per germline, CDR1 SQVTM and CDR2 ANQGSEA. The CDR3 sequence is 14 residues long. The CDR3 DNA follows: TGCAGTGTTGAAGAGAGGGGGCTGGAAAACATTCAGTACTTC. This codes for CSVEERGLENIQYF.